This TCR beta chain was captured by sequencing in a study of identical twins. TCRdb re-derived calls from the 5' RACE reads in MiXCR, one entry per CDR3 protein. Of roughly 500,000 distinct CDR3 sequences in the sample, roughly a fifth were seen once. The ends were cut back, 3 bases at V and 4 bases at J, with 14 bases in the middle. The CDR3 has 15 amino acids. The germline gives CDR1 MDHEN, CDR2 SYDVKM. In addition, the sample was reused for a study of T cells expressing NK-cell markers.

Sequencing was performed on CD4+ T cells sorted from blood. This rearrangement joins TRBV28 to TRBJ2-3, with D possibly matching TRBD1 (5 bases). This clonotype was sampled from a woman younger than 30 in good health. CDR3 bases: TGTGCCAGCAGTTTGGTCTCAAGGGGATCAGATACGCAGTATTTT. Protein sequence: CASSLVSRGSDTQYF.